These T cell receptor beta chains were read from a single sample in a study of cytomegalovirus exposure and HLA in healthy donors. The assay was immunoSEQ multiplex PCR, and TCRdb's table has in-frame clones only and misses some. Seen here are over 150,000 clones, 70% to 80% observed once, and the top ten hold 1.4%. Sequenced sample: PBMCs. These receptors were taken from a woman in her twenties or thirties in good health and CMV-seropositive. Each CDR3 is given with its conserved first and last residue. The order of the fields is V gene, J gene, D gene, clone size, CDR3 protein, CDR3 DNA. The D gene is left open where the match is weak. Clone size is stated in some rows and not others, as once, few, many or a class when expanded.

TRBV5-6	TRBJ2-5	NA	few	CASSWDSQETQYF	TGTGCCAGCAGCTGGGACTCCCAAGAGACCCAGTACTTC
TRBV30	TRBJ2-2	NA	NA	CAWSVLGTGELFF	TGTGCCTGGAGTGTACTCGGTACCGGGGAGCTGTTTTTT
TRBV5-4	TRBJ2-7	TRBD1	NA	CASSPGTGLSYEQYF	TGTGCCAGCAGCCCCGGGACAGGGCTCTCCTACGAGCAGTACTTC
TRBV14	TRBJ2-1	NA	NA	CASGPLNEQFF	TGTGCCAGCGGGCCTCTAAATGAGCAGTTCTTC
TRBV28	TRBJ1-5	NA	NA	CASSRQRATGQPQHF	TGTGCCAGCAGTCGACAGCGGGCCACGGGTCAGCCCCAGCATTTT
TRBV6-1	TRBJ2-7	NA	once	CASSERGYEQYF	TGTGCCAGCAGTGAAAGGGGGTACGAGCAGTACTTC
TRBV9	TRBJ2-7	TRBD1	NA	CASSVEGTASSYEQYF	TGTGCCAGCAGCGTAGAGGGGACAGCTAGCTCCTACGAGCAGTACTTC
TRBV15	TRBJ1-2	TRBD1	few	CATSREGQRGYTF	TGTGCCACCAGCAGAGAGGGACAGAGGGGCTACACCTTC
TRBV11-2	TRBJ2-1	NA	NA	CASSRIPQGPSNEQFF	TGTGCCAGCAGTCGAATCCCACAGGGCCCGAGCAATGAGCAGTTCTTC
TRBV7-6	TRBJ2-7	TRBD1	NA	CASSLRQGHEQYF	TGTGCCAGCAGTTTAAGACAGGGCCACGAGCAGTACTTC
TRBV7-2	TRBJ1-2	TRBD1	NA	CASSPDRANYGYTF	TGTGCCAGCAGCCCTGACAGGGCTAACTATGGCTACACCTTC
TRBV5-1	TRBJ2-1	NA	NA	CASRRDYNEQFF	TGCGCCAGCAGGCGGGACTACAATGAGCAGTTCTTC
TRBV5-1	TRBJ2-1	TRBD2	NA	CASSPALGLASNEQFF	TGCGCCAGCAGCCCTGCCCTGGGACTAGCGAGCAATGAGCAGTTCTTC
TRBV5-1	TRBJ2-3	NA	NA	CASSLTNPDTQYF	TGCGCCAGCAGCTTGACTAACCCAGATACGCAGTATTTT
TRBV7-9	TRBJ2-1	TRBD2	few	CASSLFYVGGSTLNEQFF	TGTGCCAGCAGCTTATTTTATGTTGGCGGGAGCACTTTGAATGAGCAGTTCTTC
TRBV4-2	TRBJ2-1	TRBD2	NA	CASSLSGGGPLNEQFF	TGTGCCAGCAGCTTAAGTGGGGGAGGGCCGTTGAATGAGCAGTTCTTC
TRBV6-5	TRBJ2-1	TRBD1	few	CASSPRTGLYNEQFF	TGTGCCAGCAGTCCCCGGACAGGGCTCTACAATGAGCAGTTCTTC
TRBV30	TRBJ2-7	NA	NA	CAWSVQYEQYF	TGTGCCTGGAGTGTACAATACGAGCAGTACTTC
TRBV5-1	TRBJ2-2	NA	few	CASSLEGGRFGELFF	TGCGCCAGCAGCTTGGAGGGGGGGCGCTTCGGGGAGCTGTTTTTT
TRBV14	TRBJ2-5	TRBD1	NA	CASSQESKFGQAGETQYF	TGTGCCAGCAGCCAAGAAAGTAAATTCGGACAGGCAGGGGAGACCCAGTACTTC
TRBV6-1	TRBJ2-7	TRBD1	once	CASSPRTGGFYEQYF	TGTGCCAGCAGTCCGCGGACAGGGGGATTCTACGAGCAGTACTTC
TRBV4-2	TRBJ2-3	TRBD2	NA	CASSQDRLAPEDTQYF	TGTGCCAGCAGCCAAGATCGACTAGCACCAGAAGATACGCAGTATTTT
TRBV5-1	TRBJ2-7	TRBD2	NA	CASSLDAGGVYEQYF	TGCGCCAGCAGCTTGGATGCGGGAGGAGTCTACGAGCAGTACTTC
TRBV7-7	TRBJ1-3	NA	NA	CASSQGVVGSGNTIYF	TGTGCCAGCAGCCAAGGGGTAGTGGGCTCTGGAAACACCATATATTTT
TRBV5-1	TRBJ2-5	TRBD1	NA	CASSSQTGGQETQYF	TGCGCCAGCAGCTCACAAACAGGGGGCCAAGAGACCCAGTACTTC
TRBV19	TRBJ2-7	NA	NA	CASSIVGPMGASYEQYF	TGTGCCAGTAGTATAGTGGGACCAATGGGGGCCTCCTACGAGCAGTACTTC
TRBV27	TRBJ2-1	NA	once	CASSLGGYNEQFF	TGTGCCAGCAGTTTAGGGGGGTACAATGAGCAGTTCTTC
TRBV10-1	TRBJ2-2	NA	few	CASSEGIAEMNTGELFF	TGCGCCAGCAGTGAGGGTATAGCGGAGATGAACACCGGGGAGCTGTTTTTT
TRBV10-3	TRBJ1-3	NA	NA	CAISAVGHLSGNTIYF	TGTGCCATCAGTGCGGTCGGACACCTCTCTGGAAACACCATATATTTT